The 28 T cell receptor beta chains below were found in one sample sequenced in a study of blood T cell repertoires in COVID-19. The repertoire was sequenced with immunoSEQ multiplex PCR; TCRdb's copy has only in-frame clones and lacks some. The sample holds about 140,000 clones, roughly 84% seen once. The source material was PBMCs or T cells enriched from blood (not recorded which). These receptors all stem from a man aged 35 to 55 with acute COVID-19.

V and J are TRBV2 and TRBJ2-2, with D possibly TRBD2 on 6 matching bases. Trimming removed 5 bases from V and 7 bases from J, with 8 bases in between. CDR3 length equals 12 residues. Germline CDR1 and CDR2: SNHLY and FYNNEI. The CDR3 DNA sequence: TGTGCCAGCAGTCCTAGCGTCGGGGAGCTGTTTTTT. Its protein is CASSPSVGELFF.

The chain recombines TRBV4-3 with TRBJ2-5, with a tentative D call TRBD1 (7 bases). This CDR3 contains 16 residues. From germline, CDR1 is LGHNA and CDR2 YSLEER. The ends were cut back, 2 bases at V and 5 bases at J, with 18 bases in the middle. The CDR3 DNA is TGCGCCAGCAGCCAATGGTTGAGCTCAGGGGGGGAGACCCAGTACTTC. Amino acid sequence: CASSQWLSSGGETQYF.

This sequence joins TRBV5-6 and TRBJ2-2; TRBD2 is a possible D gene (6 bases). This CDR3 comprises 16 residues. Trimming took 0 bases from V and 4 from J, leaving 13 bases between them. CDR1 and CDR2 (germline): SGHDT, YYEEEE. CDR3 protein: CASSLDGGGGTGELFF. CDR3 bases: TGTGCCAGCAGCTTGGACGGGGGAGGAGGCACCGGGGAGCTGTTTTTT.

This clone was found once. The V gene is TRBV2, the J gene TRBJ2-7; possibly TRBD1 for D (6 bases). CDR3 length: 12 residues. V lost 6 bases and J 7 bases, leaving 13 bases between the germline ends. From germline, CDR1 is SNHLY and CDR2 FYNNEI. The CDR3 DNA is TGTGCCAGCAGACGAACAGGGAGTGAGCAGTACTTC. Its protein is CASRRTGSEQYF.

The V gene is TRBV11-2, the J gene TRBJ2-7; perhaps TRBD2 as D (7 bases). Per the germline V gene, CDR1 is SGHAT and CDR2 is FQNNGV. The CDR3 consists of 16 residues. Trimming took 4 bases from V and 3 from J, leaving 19 bases between them. The DNA for the CDR3 is TGTGCCAGCAGCTCCGTATTCGCGGGGGCCATCTACGAGCAGTACTTC. Translating gives CASSSVFAGAIYEQYF. Complete variable domain (other parts from reference TRBV11-2 and TRBJ2-7): EAGVAQSPRYKIIEKRQSVAFWCNPISGHATLYWYQQILGQGPKLLIQFQNNGVVDDSQLPKDRFSAERLKGVDSTLKIQPAKLEDSAVYLCASSSVFAGAIYEQYFGPGTRLTVT.

The chain is built from TRBV15 and TRBJ2-7; 10 bases are a match to TRBD1. Per the germline V gene, CDR1 is LNHNV and CDR2 is YYDKDF (reference sequence). CDR3 length: 15 residues. Trimming cost V 1 base and J 12 bases; bases outside gene matches: 12. DNA for the CDR3: TGTGCCACCAGCAGAGGGCCGGGACAGGGGTCTCTATCGTACTTC. The encoded protein is CATSRGPGQGSLSYF.

The chain uses TRBV4-3 and TRBJ2-5; 11 nucleotides match TRBD2. The ends lost 6 bases at V and 5 bases at J; junction bases unmatched: 11. From germline, CDR1 is LGHNA and CDR2 YSLEER. CDR3 length: 16 residues. The CDR3 coding sequence is TGCGCCAGCAGTTCCTCTTGGACTAGCGGGTCCGAGACCCAGTACTTC. The encoded protein is CASSSSWTSGSETQYF.

The chain links TRBV28 to TRBJ2-7; TRBD1 agrees at 8 bases. Germline V gene data show CDR1 as MDHEN and CDR2 as SYDVKM. V lost 5 bases and J lost 2; bases outside the gene matches: 11. The CDR3 extends over 16 amino acids. The CDR3 region has the DNA TGTGCCAGCAGTACCGGGACAGGTGGGCCAGCCTACGAGCAGTACTTC. It yields the protein CASSTGTGGPAYEQYF.

The rearrangement joins TRBV6-5 to TRBJ2-7; 8 bases fit TRBD1. CDR3 length: 16 residues. Germline loops: CDR1 MNHEY, CDR2 SVGAGI. Trimming at V came to 0 bases and at J to 0 bases, leaving 4 bases not matched to a gene. The CDR3 protein is CASSYSNRGASYEQYF. The DNA of the CDR3 is TGTGCCAGCAGTTACTCGAACAGGGGGGCCTCCTACGAGCAGTACTTC.

The genes are TRBV10-3 and TRBJ2-1; the match to TRBD1 covers 9 bases. CDR1 and CDR2 from the germline V gene are ENHRY and SYGVKD. The V gene end was trimmed by 0 bases and the J gene end by 4 bases; junction bases not matched to a gene: 10. This CDR3 is 18 amino acids long. The CDR3 DNA is TGTGCCATCAGTGAGTCGACAGGGGGGGACGAGTTTTACAATGAGCAGTTCTTC. Translation: CAISESTGGDEFYNEQFF.

The V gene is TRBV7-2, the J gene TRBJ2-2; D call uncertain. Trimming took 1 base from V and 1 from J, leaving 7 bases between them. Per germline, CDR1 SGHTA and CDR2 FQGNSA. There are 15 residues in the CDR3. The CDR3 spells CASSLVAMNTGELFF. Written as DNA, the CDR3 is TGTGCCAGCAGCTTAGTTGCGATGAACACCGGGGAGCTGTTTTTT.

The rearrangement links TRBV29-1 to TRBJ2-3; a weak D match, TRBD2 (5 bases). This CDR3 contains 12 residues. CDR1 and CDR2 (germline): SQVTM, ANQGSEA. Trimming stripped 8 bases from V and 4 bases from J, with 13 bases between. The CDR3, as DNA: TGCAGCCTCGGGGAGAACTCAGATACGCAGTATTTT. Translating it yields CSLGENSDTQYF.

This chain joins TRBV7-2 and TRBJ2-2, with D possibly being TRBD1 (5 bases). V was trimmed by 5 bases and J by 2 bases, leaving 15 bases between them. The CDR3 has 16 amino acids. Looked up from germline, CDR1 is SGHTA and CDR2 is FQGNSA. The CDR3 loop reads CASSLVGQSNTGELFF. The CDR3 bases are TGTGCCAGCAGCCTGGTGGGGCAGAGTAACACCGGGGAGCTGTTTTTT.

This chain's CDR3 is CASSAGTGTGNTIYF. For the CDR3, the DNA is TGTGCCAGCTCTGCCGGGACAGGGACTGGAAACACCATATATTTT. This chain links TRBV18 with TRBJ1-3; 9 bases line up with TRBD1. The CDR3 is 15 amino acids. CDR1 and CDR2 (germline): KGHSH, LQKENI. Losses at the gene ends were 6 bases for V and 2 bases for J; bases not matched to a gene: 5.

This sequence joins TRBV6-2 or TRBV6-3 and TRBJ2-2, with a tentative D call TRBD2 (6 bases). The CDR3 is 18 amino acids. The V and J ends lost 3 bases and 0 bases respectively, with 17 bases between them. Germline CDR1 reads MNHEY; CDR2 reads SVGEGT. As DNA, the CDR3 is TGTGCCAGCAGTTATGCCGAGGGCGGGGTCACGAACACCGGGGAGCTGTTTTTT. Protein: CASSYAEGGVTNTGELFF.

The V call is TRBV11-2, the J call TRBJ1-2; 7 nucleotides line up with TRBD1. The V gene's germline CDR1 is SGHAT and CDR2 FQNNGV. The V gene end was trimmed by 2 bases and the J gene end by 3 bases; junction bases not matched to a gene: 9. The length of the CDR3 is 16 residues. This CDR3 is CASSLTGEYLYYGYTF. As DNA, the CDR3 is TGTGCCAGCAGCTTAACAGGGGAGTACTTATACTATGGCTACACCTTC.

The DNA for the CDR3 is TGCGCCAGCAGCCACCAAAGGACAGGGCCTTCCTACAATGAGCAGTTCTTC. Encoded protein: CASSHQRTGPSYNEQFF. The J gene is TRBJ2-1, the V gene TRBV4-3, with TRBD1 identical over 8 bases. CDR1 and CDR2 (germline): LGHNA, YSLEER. The trim removed 3 bases at V and 1 base at J, leaving 8 bases unmatched. The CDR3 has 17 amino acids.

This clone was detected once. In nucleotides, the CDR3 is TGTGCCAGCAGCTCGGGACAGGGCACCTATGGCTACACCTTC. Its protein is CASSSGQGTYGYTF. V usage is TRBV7-2 and J usage is TRBJ1-2; 9 positions match TRBD1. Germline V lookup: CDR1 SGHTA, CDR2 FQGNSA. The CDR3 covers 14 residues. Unmatched junction bases numbered 4, after V lost 4 bases and J lost 4 bases.

The V and J genes are TRBV29-1 and TRBJ1-4, with D possibly TRBD1 on 5 matching bases. V gave up 6 bases and J gave up 7 bases, with 12 bases separating them. Germline values: CDR1 SQVTM, CDR2 ANQGSEA. The CDR3 loop spans 12 amino acids. CDR3 DNA sequence: TGCAGCGTGCGGGGGGAGGCTGAAAAACTGTTTTTT. This sequence encodes CSVRGEAEKLFF. Based on the CDR3 plus reference TRBV29-1 and TRBJ1-4, the full variable domain is SAVISQKPSRDICQRGTSLTIQCQVDSQVTMMFWYRQQPGQSLTLIATANQGSEATYESGFVIDKFPISRPNLTFSTLTVSNMSPEDSSIYLCSVRGEAEKLFFGSGTQLSVL.

The chain employs TRBV6-5 and TRBJ2-2; no clear D gene. Per the germline V gene, CDR1 is MNHEY and CDR2 is SVGAGI. Trimming removed 7 bases at V and 6 bases at J, with 9 bases between. The CDR3 is 12 amino acids. CDR3: CASKREPGELFF. In DNA, the CDR3 is TGTGCCAGCAAACGAGAGCCCGGGGAGCTGTTTTTT.

The chain couples TRBV28 to TRBJ1-5; unclear D gene. The germline gives CDR1 MDHEN, CDR2 SYDVKM. The germline V and J ends were trimmed by 3 bases and 2 bases, with 17 bases remaining between them. This CDR3 contains 17 residues. CDR3 sequence (DNA): TGTGCCAGCAGTTTGACCGGGTGGCAGAAAGGCAATCAGCCCCAGCATTTT. Translated: CASSLTGWQKGNQPQHF.

V is TRBV28 and J is TRBJ1-6; 7 bases line up with TRBD1. In germline, CDR1 is MDHEN, CDR2 SYDVKM. CDR3 length: 17 amino acids. The V gene end was trimmed by 6 bases and the J gene end by 7 bases; junction bases not matched to a gene: 15. CDR3 in DNA: TGTGCCAGCAGGACACCGGGACAGTCTTTCCAAAATTCACCCCTCCACTTT. Encoded protein: CASRTPGQSFQNSPLHF. The whole variable domain, filled in from reference TRBV28 and TRBJ1-6, reads DVKVTQSSRYLVKRTGEKVFLECVQDMDHENMFWYRQDPGLGLRLIYFSYDVKMKEKGDIPEGYSVSREKKERFSLILESASTNQTSMYLCASRTPGQSFQNSPLHFGNGTRLTVT.

The rearrangement joins TRBV9 to TRBJ1-1; 7 nucleotides align to TRBD1. CDR3 length equals 13 residues. V was pared by 4 bases and J by 5 bases, with 5 bases of the junction left unmatched. Germline loops: CDR1 SGDLS, CDR2 YYNGEE. In DNA form, the CDR3 reads TGTGCCAGCAGCCCCTCAGGGGGGACTGAAGCTTTCTTT. This sequence encodes CASSPSGGTEAFF.

This sequence joins TRBV2 and TRBJ1-6, with D maybe TRBD1 (6 bases). This CDR3 is built from 13 residues. Germline assignment: CDR1 SNHLY and CDR2 FYNNEI. Trimming took off 5 bases at V and 9 bases at J, with 11 bases between the two ends. CDR3 protein: CASSTTGSSPLHF. The CDR3, as DNA: TGTGCCAGCAGTACCACAGGGAGTTCACCCCTCCACTTT. The variable domain in full, with the rest retrieved from reference TRBV2 and TRBJ1-6, is EPEVTQTPSHQVTQMGQEVILRCVPISNHLYFYWYRQILGQKVEFLVSFYNNEISEKSEIFDDQFSVERPDGSNFTLKIRSTKLEDSAMYFCASSTTGSSPLHFGNGTRLTVT.

This chain links TRBV13 with TRBJ2-1; possibly TRBD2 for D (5 bases). The CDR3 is 16 amino acids. The ends were cut back, 0 bases at V and 8 bases at J, with 17 bases in the middle. The germline gives CDR1 PRHDT, CDR2 FYEKMQ (reference sequence). The CDR3 DNA reads TGTGCCAGCAGCTTAGGGTCGGGGATCGAAGAGGATGAGCAGTTCTTC. It is translated as CASSLGSGIEEDEQFF. Drawing the rest from reference TRBV13 and TRBJ2-1, the complete variable domain is AAGVIQSPRHLIKEKRETATLKCYPIPRHDTVYWYQQGPGQDPQFLISFYEKMQSDKGSIPDRFSAQQFSDYHSELNMSSLELGDSALYFCASSLGSGIEEDEQFFGPGTRLTVL.

The V call is TRBV16, the J call TRBJ2-2; no reliable D call. V lost 2 bases to trimming and J lost 6 bases, with 7 bases between them. In germline, CDR1 is KGHSY, CDR2 FQNENV. CDR3 length: 13 amino acids. The CDR3 here is CASSQRSAGELFF. Written as DNA, the CDR3 is TGTGCCAGCAGCCAAAGAAGCGCCGGGGAGCTGTTTTTT.

The gene calls are TRBV27 and TRBJ2-1; 7 positions match TRBD2. Germline V gene lookup returns CDR1 MNHEY and CDR2 SMNVEV (reference sequence). The CDR3 covers 15 residues. V lost 3 bases, J lost 6 bases, and 8 bases stayed unmatched. CDR3 sequence: CASSFRTSQGNEQFF. The CDR3 DNA reads as TGTGCCAGCAGTTTCCGGACTAGTCAGGGCAATGAGCAGTTCTTC.

The chain joins TRBV4-3 to TRBJ1-2; D might be TRBD1 (6 bases). The CDR3 runs 15 residues. Trimming removed 0 bases from V and 4 bases from J, with 12 bases in between. Germline loops: CDR1 LGHNA, CDR2 YSLEER. CDR3 loop: CASSQDEGQIYGYTF. The CDR3 region has the DNA TGCGCCAGCAGCCAAGATGAAGGACAGATCTATGGCTACACCTTC.